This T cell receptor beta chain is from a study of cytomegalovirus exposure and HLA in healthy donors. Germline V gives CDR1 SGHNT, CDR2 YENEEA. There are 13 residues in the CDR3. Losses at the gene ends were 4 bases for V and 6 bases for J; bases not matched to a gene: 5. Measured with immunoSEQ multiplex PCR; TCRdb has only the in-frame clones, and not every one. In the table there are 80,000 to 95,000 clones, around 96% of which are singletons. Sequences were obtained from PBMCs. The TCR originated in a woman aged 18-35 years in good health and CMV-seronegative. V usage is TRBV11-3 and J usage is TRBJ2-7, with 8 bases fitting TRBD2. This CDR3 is CASSYIAGTEQYF. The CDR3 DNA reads TGTGCCAGCAGCTATATAGCGGGAACCGAGCAGTACTTC.